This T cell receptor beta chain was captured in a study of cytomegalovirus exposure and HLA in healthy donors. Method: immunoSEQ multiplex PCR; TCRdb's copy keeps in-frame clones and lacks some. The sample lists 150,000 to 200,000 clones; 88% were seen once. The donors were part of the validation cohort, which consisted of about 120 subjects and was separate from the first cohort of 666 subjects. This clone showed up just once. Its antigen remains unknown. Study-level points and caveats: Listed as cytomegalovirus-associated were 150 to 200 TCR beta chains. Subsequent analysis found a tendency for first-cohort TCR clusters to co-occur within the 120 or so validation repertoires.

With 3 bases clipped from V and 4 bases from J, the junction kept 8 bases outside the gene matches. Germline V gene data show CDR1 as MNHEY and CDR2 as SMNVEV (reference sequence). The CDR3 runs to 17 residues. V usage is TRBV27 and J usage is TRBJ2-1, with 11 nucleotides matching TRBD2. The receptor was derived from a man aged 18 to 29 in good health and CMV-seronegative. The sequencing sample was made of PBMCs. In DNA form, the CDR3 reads TGTGCCAGCAGTTTCCGAACCGGGACTAGCGGTTACAATGAGCAGTTCTTC. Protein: CASSFRTGTSGYNEQFF.